This record concerns one T cell receptor beta chain sequence. The junction does not match germline at one end; this may be a read error. The sample holds other DNA sequences that translate to the same CDR3. This specimen comes from a study of shared clonotypes between healthy human individuals. Sequenced by immunoSEQ multiplex PCR; TCRdb stores in-frame clones only, minus some. The sample carries hundreds of thousands of clones, around 74% recorded once. Germline CDR1 GTSNPN, CDR2 SVGIG (reference sequence). The CDR3 sequence is 16 residues long. The sequence came from a woman aged 25-40 years in good health. The J gene is TRBJ2-6, the V gene TRBV30; either TRBD1 or TRBD2 may supply D (5 bases each). Material: memory CD4+ T cells sorted from blood. Specified subset: CD45RA-negative fraction. The CDR3 loop reads CAWGVLQEVGANVLTF. CDR3 coding DNA: TGTGCCTGGGGGGTACTTCAGGAGGTCGGGGCCAACGTCCTGACTTTT.